The 5 T cell receptor beta chains presented below share a single source sample, sequenced in a study of post-analysis software for immune sequencing data. The study, taken as a whole, reports: The five TRBV segments detected at higher frequency in patients than in controls included TRBV5-6, TRBV5-1 and TRBV20-1.

Included in the TCR beta cDNA libraries were unique molecular identifiers. Via MiXCR, TCRdb re-called the PCR reads, giving one row per CDR3 protein. This sample yields 500,000 to 600,000 distinct CDR3 sequences, of which roughly 47% are seen a single time; 1.7% belongs to the top ten. The antigens these receptors bind are not known. Material for sequencing was blood. These receptors were collected from a girl aged 10-17 years with multiple sclerosis.

This clonotype has just a few counts. This chain uses TRBV12-3 or TRBV12-4 with TRBJ1-2, with D uncertain. This CDR3 spans 14 amino acids. V shed 0 bases and J shed 7 bases, with 12 bases lying between them. CDR3 sequence: CASSLAPDPFGYTF. In DNA form, the CDR3 reads TGTGCCAGCAGTTTAGCGCCGGACCCCTTTGGCTACACCTTC.

The chain uses TRBV6-5 and TRBJ1-2; D uncertain. The V gene's germline CDR1 is MNHEY and CDR2 SVGAGI. The CDR3 is 13 residues long. V shed 0 bases and J shed 10 bases, with 12 bases lying between them. CDR3: CASSYSSGYFYTF. CDR3 sequence (DNA): TGTGCCAGCAGTTACTCGAGCGGGTACTTCTACACCTTC.

This chain joins TRBV20-1 and TRBJ2-3, with unresolved D. Germline CDR1 DFQATT, CDR2 SNEGSKA (reference sequence). Deletions cut 3 bases from V and 1 base from J, with 11 bases between. The CDR3 is made up of 14 amino acids. This CDR3 is CSARSTWGTDTQYF. For the CDR3, the DNA is TGCAGTGCTAGGAGTACTTGGGGCACAGATACGCAGTATTTT.

This clonotype has a handful of counts. The genes are TRBV11-2 and TRBJ1-2, with D hard to call. The CDR3 covers 13 residues. CDR1 is SGHAT and CDR2 is FQNNGV in the germline V gene. Deletions cut 5 bases from V and 13 bases from J, with 20 bases between. CDR3 sequence reads: CASSPPGSLRCTF. The CDR3 DNA follows: TGTGCCAGCAGCCCGCCCGGGAGTCTTCGCTGCACCTTC.

This clonotype was detected only a few times. The chain uses TRBV12-3 or TRBV12-4 and TRBJ2-7; D ambiguous. V lost 2 bases and J 1 base, leaving 9 bases between the germline ends. CDR3 length equals 14 residues. The CDR3 DNA sequence: TGTGCCAGCAGTTTATTAATGGGGTCCTACGAGCAGTACTTC. As protein: CASSLLMGSYEQYF.